These 7 T cell receptor beta chains were all obtained from the same sample, sequenced in a study of early T cells in non-severe SARS-CoV-2 infection (dated by TCRdb to the early 2020s). Libraries were made using 5' RACE. These reads were obtained on a NextSeq 500. The public reads were quality trimmed at Q25 with fastp and then assembled into clones with MiXCR by TCRdb, keeping productive beta chains. CDR3 protein duplicates are merged, each entry listing the most common genes and DNA. This sample has under 35,000 distinct CDR3 sequences in its table, and less than 6.5% of those were observed once. The ten most abundant clones make up around 3.7% of the sample. The sequencing input was whole blood. These receptors originate from an adult who was a healthcare worker with PCR-confirmed SARS-CoV-2 infection or an uninfected control (not recorded which).

This clonotype came up many times. One junction end disagrees with the germline gene, perhaps due to a read error. The genes are TRBV28 and TRBJ2-6; D gene uncertain. This CDR3 has 15 residues. Germline CDR1 MDHEN, CDR2 SYDVKM. In DNA, the CDR3 is TGTGCCAGCAGTTTTAATGGAGCTGGAGCCAACGTCCTGACTTTC. This translates into CASSFNGAGANVLTF.

The table lists this clonotype with many counts. The V and J genes are TRBV28 and TRBJ2-2, with TRBD2 matching 9 bases. V was pared by 6 bases and J by 3 bases, with 14 bases of the junction left unmatched. The length of the CDR3 is 18 residues. Germline values: CDR1 MDHEN, CDR2 SYDVKM. The CDR3: CASRRQDSGRPDTGELFF. In DNA form, the CDR3 reads TGTGCCAGCAGGAGACAGGATAGCGGGAGACCCGACACCGGGGAGCTGTTTTTT.

The sample holds many counts of this clonotype. The chain combines TRBV6-5 with TRBJ2-3, with TRBD1 matching 8 bases. Germline CDR1 and CDR2: MNHEY and SVGAGI. The J segment lost 2 bases and the V segment lost 2 bases, leaving 12 bases of the junction unmatched. CDR3 size: 18 residues. The CDR3 DNA sequence: TGTGCCAGCAGTTACCGTACTCCGGGGCAGGGGGCCACAGATACGCAGTATTTT. It encodes CASSYRTPGQGATDTQYF.

This chain uses TRBV28 with TRBJ2-7; TRBD2 is a possible D gene (6 bases). V was pared by 5 bases and J by 3 bases, with 11 bases between. The CDR3 loop spans 13 amino acids. From germline, CDR1 is MDHEN and CDR2 SYDVKM. The CDR3 DNA reads TGTGCCAGCAGTCCGGGAGACCGCTACGAGCAGTACTTC. This gives the protein CASSPGDRYEQYF.

This clonotype has a handful of counts. The chain joins TRBV11-3 to TRBJ2-5; D may be TRBD1 or TRBD2 (5 bases each). The V gene lost 5 bases and the J gene lost 7 bases, with 17 bases spanning the gap. CDR1 SGHNT and CDR2 YENEEA come from the germline V gene. The length of the CDR3 is 14 residues. The CDR3 DNA reads as TGTGCCAGCAGCCACCGGGACCGTCCAGGGACCCAGTACTTC. Protein product: CASSHRDRPGTQYF. Full variable domain (missing parts from reference TRBV11-3 and TRBJ2-5): EAGVVQSPRYKIIEKKQPVAFWCNPISGHNTLYWYLQNLGQGPELLIRYENEEAVDDSQLPKDRFSAERLKGVDSTLKIQPAELGDSAVYLCASSHRDRPGTQYFGPGTRLLVL.

This clonotype appeared a few times. J is TRBJ2-7 and V is TRBV6-2 or TRBV6-3, with TRBD1 as a possible D gene (6 bases). The V end was cut by 8 bases, the J end by 5 bases, with 13 bases between. CDR1 and CDR2 from the germline V gene are MNHEY and SVGEGT. CDR3 length: 12 residues. The DNA of the CDR3 is TGTGCCAGCGCACAGGGTACCCACGAGCAGTACTTC. This sequence encodes CASAQGTHEQYF.

This clonotype came up a few times. This chain links TRBV7-9 with TRBJ2-1; 12 nucleotides align to TRBD2. With 2 bases clipped from V and 7 bases from J, the junction kept 12 bases outside the gene matches. The length of the CDR3 is 18 residues. Germline-derived CDR1 and CDR2 are SEHNR and FQNEAQ (reference sequence). Here the CDR3 reads CASSLMTSGRRFINEQFF. In DNA, the CDR3 is TGTGCCAGCAGCTTAATGACTAGCGGGAGAAGATTTATTAATGAGCAGTTCTTC.